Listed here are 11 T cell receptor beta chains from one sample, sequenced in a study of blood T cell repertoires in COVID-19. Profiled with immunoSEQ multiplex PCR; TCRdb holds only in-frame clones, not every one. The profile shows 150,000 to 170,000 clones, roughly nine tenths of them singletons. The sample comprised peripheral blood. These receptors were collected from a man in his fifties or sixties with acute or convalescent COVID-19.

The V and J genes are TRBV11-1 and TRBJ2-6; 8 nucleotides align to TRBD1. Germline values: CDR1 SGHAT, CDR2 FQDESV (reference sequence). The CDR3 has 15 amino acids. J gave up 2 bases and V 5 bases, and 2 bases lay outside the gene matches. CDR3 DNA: TGTGCCAGCAGCATACAGGGGGCTGGGGCCAACGTCCTGACTTTC. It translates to CASSIQGAGANVLTF.

DNA of the CDR3: TGTGCCAGCAGCCTCGGGGGAGGGAGTCCCAATCAGCCCCAGCATTTT. It translates to CASSLGGGSPNQPQHF. The chain employs TRBV28 and TRBJ1-5; possibly TRBD1 for D (5 bases). The CDR3 runs to 16 residues. Trimming took off 6 bases at V and 3 bases at J, with 18 bases between the two ends. The V gene's germline CDR1 is MDHEN and CDR2 SYDVKM.

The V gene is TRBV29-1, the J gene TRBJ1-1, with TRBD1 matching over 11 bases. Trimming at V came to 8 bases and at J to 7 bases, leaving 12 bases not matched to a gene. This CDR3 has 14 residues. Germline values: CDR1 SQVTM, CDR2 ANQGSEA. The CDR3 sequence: CSFAQGQGGVEAFF. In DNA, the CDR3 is TGCAGCTTTGCCCAGGGACAGGGGGGAGTTGAAGCTTTCTTT.

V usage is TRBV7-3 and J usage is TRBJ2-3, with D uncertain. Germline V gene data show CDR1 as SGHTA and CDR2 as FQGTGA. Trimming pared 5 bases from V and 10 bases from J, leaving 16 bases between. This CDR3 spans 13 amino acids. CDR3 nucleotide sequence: TGTGCCAGCAGCCGATCAGCTAGTGAGGCGCAGTATTTT. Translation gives CASSRSASEAQYF.

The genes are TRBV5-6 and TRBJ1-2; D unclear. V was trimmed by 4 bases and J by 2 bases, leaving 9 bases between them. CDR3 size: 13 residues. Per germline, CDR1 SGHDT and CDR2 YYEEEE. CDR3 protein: CASSLTENYGYTF. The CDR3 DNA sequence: TGTGCCAGCAGCCTAACAGAAAACTATGGCTACACCTTC. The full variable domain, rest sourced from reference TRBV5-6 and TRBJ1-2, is DAGVTQSPTHLIKTRGQQVTLRCSPKSGHDTVSWYQQALGQGPQFIFQYYEEEERQRGNFPDRFSGHQFPNYSSELNVNALLLGDSALYLCASSLTENYGYTFGSGTRLTVV.

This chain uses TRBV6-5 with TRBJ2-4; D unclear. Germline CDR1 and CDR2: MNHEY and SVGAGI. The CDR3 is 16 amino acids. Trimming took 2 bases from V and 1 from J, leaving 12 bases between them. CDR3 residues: CASSYGWAGAKNIQYF. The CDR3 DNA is TGTGCCAGCAGTTACGGATGGGCTGGGGCCAAAAACATTCAGTACTTC.

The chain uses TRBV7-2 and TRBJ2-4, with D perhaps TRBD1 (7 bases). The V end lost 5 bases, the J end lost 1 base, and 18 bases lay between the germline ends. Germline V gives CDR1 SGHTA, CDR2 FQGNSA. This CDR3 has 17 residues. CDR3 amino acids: CASSPHGGGNAKNIQYF. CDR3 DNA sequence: TGTGCCAGCAGCCCCCACGGAGGGGGCAATGCCAAAAACATTCAGTACTTC.

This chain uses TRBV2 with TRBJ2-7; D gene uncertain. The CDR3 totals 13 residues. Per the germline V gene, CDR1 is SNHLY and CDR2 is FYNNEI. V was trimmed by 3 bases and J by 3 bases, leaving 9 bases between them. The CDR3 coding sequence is TGTGCCAGCAGTGATGGCCCATTCTACGAGCAGTACTTC. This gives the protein CASSDGPFYEQYF. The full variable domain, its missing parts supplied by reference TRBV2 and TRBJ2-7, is EPEVTQTPSHQVTQMGQEVILRCVPISNHLYFYWYRQILGQKVEFLVSFYNNEISEKSEIFDDQFSVERPDGSNFTLKIRSTKLEDSAMYFCASSDGPFYEQYFGPGTRLTVT.

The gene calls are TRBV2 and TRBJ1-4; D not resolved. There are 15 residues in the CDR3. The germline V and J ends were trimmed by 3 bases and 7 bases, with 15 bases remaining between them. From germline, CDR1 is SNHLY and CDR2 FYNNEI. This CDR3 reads CASSDRSGFREKLFF. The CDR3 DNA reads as TGTGCCAGCAGTGATAGGAGTGGCTTTCGTGAAAAACTGTTTTTT.

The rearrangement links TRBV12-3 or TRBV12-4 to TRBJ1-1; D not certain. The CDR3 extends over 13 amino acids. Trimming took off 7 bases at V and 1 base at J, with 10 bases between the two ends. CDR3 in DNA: TGTGCCAGCATCCAGGTTCCGAACACTGAAGCTTTCTTT. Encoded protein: CASIQVPNTEAFF.

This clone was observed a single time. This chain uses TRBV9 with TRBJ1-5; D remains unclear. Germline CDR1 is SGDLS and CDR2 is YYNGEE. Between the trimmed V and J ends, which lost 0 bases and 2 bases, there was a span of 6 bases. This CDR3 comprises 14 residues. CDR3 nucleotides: TGTGCCAGCAGCGTAGGAACGGGCAATCAGCCCCAGCATTTT. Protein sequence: CASSVGTGNQPQHF.